This T cell receptor (beta chain) was profiled in a study of blood T cells in healthy people across ages. Whole-study results and caveats: As naive T cell percentage varied, TCR beta diversity correlated strongly with it. TCR beta diversity per million T cells fell roughly linearly with age.

PCR was performed a second time for roughly 7 to 12 cycles using a sample-barcoded 5' primer and a J-beta primer mix. Each TCR beta cDNA got a 12-nucleotide random molecular identifier. Using its own MiXCR run on the 5' RACE reads, TCRdb lists one record per CDR3 protein. The table has hundreds of thousands of distinct CDR3 sequences, 45% to 50% seen once. This CDR3 has 14 residues. The germline V gene has CDR1 SGHTA and CDR2 FQGNSA. V was pared by 2 bases and J by 7 bases, with 15 bases between. A remark on this clonotype: The antigen is not known.

The chain has TRBV7-2 and TRBJ2-7, with a possible D match to TRBD2 (5 bases). This sequence was found in a woman in her sixties in good health. The sample was blood. The CDR3 sequence: CASSLSGGHSEQYF. Here the CDR3 DNA reads TGTGCCAGCAGCTTAAGCGGCGGTCATAGTGAGCAGTACTTC.